This TCR beta chain was sequenced for a study of PD-1 blockade in classical Hodgkin lymphoma. Remarks on this clone: Its specificity is not known. Germline and junction disagree at one end, which may indicate a read error.

Patients all relapsed after autologous stem cell transplantation, and there was variation in brentuximab vedotin exposure. Complete response, partial response or progressive disease constituted the best response categories observed. Study results and caveats: As was reported, newly diagnosed patients showed lower baseline TCR diversity than healthy donors did. With CD4+ cells, TCR diversity rose significantly by C4D1, but not with CD8+ cells.

CDR3 length: 15 residues. CDR1 and CDR2 (germline): SGHRS, YFSETQ. The assay was immunoSEQ multiplex PCR, and TCRdb's table has in-frame clones only and misses some. The repertoire holds 30,000 or so clones, with just over 70% as singletons. This chain joins TRBV5-1 and TRBJ2-2, with 8 positions matching TRBD1. This clonotype was obtained from a human donor with classical Hodgkin lymphoma. The material was peripheral blood mononuclear cells (PBMCs), obtained before the second cycle of nivolumab. CDR3 residues: CASSMTGAHTRELFF. The CDR3, as DNA: TGCGCCAGCAGCATGACAGGGGCGCACACCAGGGAGCTGTTTTTT.